Each of the 13 T cell receptor beta chains below was sequenced from the same sample in a study of blood T cell repertoires in COVID-19. Sequenced by immunoSEQ multiplex PCR; TCRdb stores in-frame clones only, minus some. The data contain fewer than 350,000 clones, over 80% of them singletons. Sequences were obtained from peripheral blood. These TCRs come from a woman aged 50 to 65 with active or convalescent COVID-19.

The V and J genes are TRBV2 and TRBJ1-4; D gene unclear. Germline values: CDR1 SNHLY, CDR2 FYNNEI. The length of the CDR3 is 15 residues. V lost 0 bases to trimming and J lost 5 bases, with 10 bases between them. CDR3 coding DNA: TGTGCCAGCAGTGAAGCATCGGGGAGAAATGAAAAACTGTTTTTT. Its translation: CASSEASGRNEKLFF.

The chain combines TRBV7-9 with TRBJ1-5, with D hard to call. From germline, CDR1 is SEHNR and CDR2 FQNEAQ (reference sequence). V was pared by 3 bases and J by 3 bases, with 9 bases between. This CDR3 is built from 14 residues. The CDR3 coding sequence is TGTGCCAGCAGCTTCGACACATACAATCAGCCCCAGCATTTT. This gives the protein CASSFDTYNQPQHF.

The chain recombines TRBV5-1 with TRBJ2-7, with a tentative D call TRBD1 (6 bases). V was cut by 3 bases and J by 0 bases, with 10 bases left in between. This CDR3 region has 14 residues. In germline, CDR1 is SGHRS, CDR2 YFSETQ. The CDR3 protein is CASSWDMSSYEQYF. The CDR3 bases are TGCGCCAGCAGCTGGGACATGAGCTCCTACGAGCAGTACTTC.

CDR3 region: CASRDPLGREGTDTQYF. CDR3 in DNA: TGCGCCAGCAGGGACCCTCTAGGGCGGGAGGGCACAGATACGCAGTATTTT. V and J are TRBV4-1 and TRBJ2-3; TRBD2 agrees at 8 bases. With 6 bases clipped from V and 1 base from J, the junction kept 12 bases outside the gene matches. The CDR3 length is 17 residues. The germline V gene has CDR1 MGHRA and CDR2 YSYEKL.

The chain employs TRBV10-3 and TRBJ2-3; unclear D gene. V lost 2 bases to trimming and J lost 3 bases, with 9 bases between them. The CDR3 is made up of 14 amino acids. Germline V gene data show CDR1 as ENHRY and CDR2 as SYGVKD. The CDR3 DNA is TGTGCCATCAGTGAGAACAGTGTGACAGATACGCAGTATTTT. Amino acid sequence: CAISENSVTDTQYF.

The chain links TRBV5-4 to TRBJ1-1; D may be TRBD1 (5 bases). The germline CDR1 and CDR2 sequences are SGHNT and YYREEE (reference sequence). The CDR3 has 12 amino acids. V was trimmed by 4 bases and J by 5 bases, leaving 9 bases between them. This CDR3 reads CASSPGGTEAFF. The CDR3 DNA reads as TGTGCCAGCAGCCCGGGGGGAACTGAAGCTTTCTTT.

The rearrangement joins TRBV6-2 or TRBV6-3 to TRBJ1-2, with D perhaps TRBD1 (5 bases). V was pared by 6 bases and J by 0 bases, with 11 bases between. The germline gives CDR1 MNHEY, CDR2 SVGEGT. There are 14 residues in the CDR3. The chain's CDR3 is CASSFDSPNYGYTF. CDR3 coding DNA: TGTGCCAGCAGCTTTGACAGCCCTAACTATGGCTACACCTTC.

The V and J genes are TRBV3-1 (or the pseudogene TRBV3-2) and TRBJ1-6; TRBD1 matches at 7 bases. The CDR3 contains 15 residues. V lost 1 base to trimming and J lost 3 bases; unmatched junction nucleotides: 0. Germline assignment: CDR1 LGHDT and CDR2 YNNKEL (reference sequence). The CDR3: CASSQGTGYNSPLHF. Here the CDR3 DNA reads TGTGCCAGCAGCCAAGGGACAGGCTATAATTCACCCCTCCACTTT.

This chain connects TRBV18 to TRBJ2-1; 10 bases are shared with TRBD2. Germline-derived CDR1 and CDR2 are KGHSH and LQKENI. After removal of 0 bases from V and 9 bases from J, the junction contained 5 bases not matched to a gene. The CDR3 totals 15 residues. The CDR3 coding sequence is TGTGCCAGCTCACCACCGAGCGGGAGGGCCGGTGAGCAGTTCTTC. This sequence encodes CASSPPSGRAGEQFF.

The chain combines TRBV19 with TRBJ2-7; 7 nucleotides match TRBD2. V gave up 3 bases and J gave up 2 bases; unmatched junction bases: 10. The CDR3 consists of 16 residues. CDR1 is LNHDA and CDR2 is SQIVND in the germline V gene (reference sequence). CDR3 protein: CASSMKATSFAYEQYF. In nucleotides, the CDR3 is TGTGCCAGTAGTATGAAGGCGACTAGCTTTGCCTACGAGCAGTACTTC.

In this sample, this clone turned up once. This chain connects TRBV5-1 to TRBJ2-5, with 10 bases fitting TRBD2. The CDR3 covers 16 residues. Losses at the gene ends were 4 bases for V and 7 bases for J; bases not matched to a gene: 13. The V gene's germline CDR1 is SGHRS and CDR2 YFSETQ. CDR3 nucleotide sequence: TGCGCCAGCAGCCGGACTGGGACTAGCGCCCCCCGGACCCAGTACTTC. Residues: CASSRTGTSAPRTQYF.

Details on this clone: One junction end disagrees with the germline gene, perhaps due to a read error. V is TRBV15 and J is TRBJ1-4; D is uncertain. The CDR3 length is 16 residues. CDR1 LNHNV and CDR2 YYDKDF come from the germline V gene (reference sequence). The CDR3: CATNRAPFATNEKLFF. CDR3 nucleotides: TGTGCCACCAACAGAGCCCCGTTCGCAACTAATGAAAAACTGTTTTTT.

V usage is TRBV7-9 and J usage is TRBJ2-7, with TRBD2 as a possible D gene (5 bases). CDR1 and CDR2 from the germline V gene are SEHNR and FQNEAQ (reference sequence). The ends were cut back, 5 bases at V and 4 bases at J, with 24 bases in the middle. The CDR3 extends over 17 amino acids. CDR3 in DNA: TGTGCCAGCAGCCCCGAGGCGGGTTTGGGGAGCGGATACGAGCAGTACTTC. As protein: CASSPEAGLGSGYEQYF.